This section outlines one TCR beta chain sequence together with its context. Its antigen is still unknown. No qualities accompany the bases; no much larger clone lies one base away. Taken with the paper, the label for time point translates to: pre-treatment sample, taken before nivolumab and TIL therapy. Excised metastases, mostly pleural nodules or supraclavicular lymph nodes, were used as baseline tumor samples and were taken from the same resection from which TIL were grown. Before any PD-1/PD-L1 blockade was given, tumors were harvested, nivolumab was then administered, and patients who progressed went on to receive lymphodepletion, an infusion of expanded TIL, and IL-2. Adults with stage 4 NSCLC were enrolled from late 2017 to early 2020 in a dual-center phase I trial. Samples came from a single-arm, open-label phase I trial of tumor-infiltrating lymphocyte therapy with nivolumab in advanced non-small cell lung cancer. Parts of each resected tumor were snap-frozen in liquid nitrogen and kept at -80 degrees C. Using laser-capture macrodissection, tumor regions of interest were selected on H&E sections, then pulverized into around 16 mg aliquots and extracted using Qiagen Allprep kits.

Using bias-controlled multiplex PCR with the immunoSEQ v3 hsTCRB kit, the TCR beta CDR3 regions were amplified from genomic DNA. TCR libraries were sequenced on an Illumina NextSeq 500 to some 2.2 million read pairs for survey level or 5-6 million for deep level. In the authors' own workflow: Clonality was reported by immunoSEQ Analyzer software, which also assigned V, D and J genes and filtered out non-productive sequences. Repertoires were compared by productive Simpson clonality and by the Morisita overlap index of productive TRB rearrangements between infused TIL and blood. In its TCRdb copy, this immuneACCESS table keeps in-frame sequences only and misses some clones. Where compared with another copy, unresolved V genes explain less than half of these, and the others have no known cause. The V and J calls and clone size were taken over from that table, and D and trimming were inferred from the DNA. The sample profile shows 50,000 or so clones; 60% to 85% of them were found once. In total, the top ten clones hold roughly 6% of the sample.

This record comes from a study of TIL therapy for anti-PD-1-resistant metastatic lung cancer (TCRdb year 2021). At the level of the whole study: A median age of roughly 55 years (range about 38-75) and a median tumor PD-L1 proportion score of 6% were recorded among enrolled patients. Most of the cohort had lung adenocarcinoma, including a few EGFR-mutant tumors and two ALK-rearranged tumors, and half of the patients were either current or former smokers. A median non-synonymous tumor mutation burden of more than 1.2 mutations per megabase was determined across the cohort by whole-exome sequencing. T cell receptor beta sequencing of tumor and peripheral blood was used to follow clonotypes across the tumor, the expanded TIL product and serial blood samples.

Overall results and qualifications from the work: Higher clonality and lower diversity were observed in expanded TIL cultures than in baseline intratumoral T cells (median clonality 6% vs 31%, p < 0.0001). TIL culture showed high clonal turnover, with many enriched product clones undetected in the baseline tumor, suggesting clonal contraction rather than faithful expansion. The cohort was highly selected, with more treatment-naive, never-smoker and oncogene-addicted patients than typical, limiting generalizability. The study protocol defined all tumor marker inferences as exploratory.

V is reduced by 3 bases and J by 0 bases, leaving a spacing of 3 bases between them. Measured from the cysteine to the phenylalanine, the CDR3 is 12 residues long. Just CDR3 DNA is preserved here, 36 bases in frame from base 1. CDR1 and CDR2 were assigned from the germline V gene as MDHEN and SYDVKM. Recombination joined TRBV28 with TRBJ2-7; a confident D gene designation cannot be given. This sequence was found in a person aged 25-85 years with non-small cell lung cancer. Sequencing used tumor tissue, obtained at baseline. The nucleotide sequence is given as TGTGCCAGCAGTTTTTACTCCTACGAGCAGTACTTC. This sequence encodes CASSFYSYEQYF.